This T cell receptor beta chain was documented in a study of T cells in women clearing cervical HPV infection. As regards this clone: The DNA ends 3 residues before the CDR3 does, and the rest of the CDR3 is filled in from the germline J gene.

V was clipped by 6 bases and J by 3 bases; unmatched bases: 5. CDR1 and CDR2 from the germline V gene are SGHNT and YYREEE (reference sequence). The CDR3 is 14 amino acids. Using immunoSEQ multiplex PCR, the repertoire was profiled, and TCRdb retains in-frame clones only, with some absent. The sample holds about 39,000 clones. Sample: blood buffy coat. The V and J genes are TRBV5-4 and TRBJ2-3; TRBD2 agrees at 9 bases. This receptor was obtained from a woman aged 18 to 75 with a cervical HPV16 infection that either progressed to CIN3+ or cleared (not recorded which). Here the CDR3 reads CASNIAGVTDTQYF. Incomplete CDR3 DNA: TGTGCCAGCAACATAGCGGGGGTAACAGATACG.